This T cell receptor beta chain was retrieved from a study of CD8+ T cells in alopecia areata. Study details: Treatment comprised oral tofacitinib, 5 to 10 mg twice daily, in treated patients. Overall study findings and caveats: Scalp sample sequencing also detects resident alphabeta T cells of normal skin. Researchers report lesional scalp, most notably alopecia totalis/universalis, outstripped normal scalp in clonality.

It was cDNA, reverse transcribed from extracted RNA, that served as the sequencing template. Produced via immunoSEQ multiplex PCR; TCRdb's table is partial and in-frame only. The table shows hundreds of thousands of clones, with about three fifths occurring only once. Concerning this clone: What it recognizes is unknown.

Alopecia areata patients gave lesional scalp punch biopsies and peripheral blood samples. Per the germline V gene, CDR1 is GTSNPN and CDR2 is SVGIG (reference sequence). The V segment lost 5 bases and the J segment 3 bases; nucleotides outside the gene matches: 2. The CDR3 runs 13 residues. The J gene is TRBJ2-1, the V gene TRBV30; 9 nucleotides agree with TRBD1. Sample: CD4+ T cells sorted from blood, taken at week 0. This sequence originates from a human donor with alopecia areata. This chain's CDR3 is CAWRGQGYNEQFF. As DNA, the CDR3 is TGTGCCTGGCGGGGACAGGGCTACAATGAGCAGTTCTTC.